This TCR beta chain was profiled in a study of CD8+CD57+ T cells in acquired aplastic anemia. Study-level background: On average, sorted CD4+ and CD8+ cells gave roughly 3 ug of DNA. Where healthy donors were concerned, CD4+ cells averaged about 11 million reads.

Germline CDR1 reads SGHNT; CDR2 reads YYREEE (reference sequence). The CDR3 is 12 residues long. Overall study findings and caveats: CD8+ Simpson's diversity showed no significant patient-control difference.

Concerning this clonotype: The antigen is undetermined. Possible read error: a much larger clone is one base away.

Genomic DNA was employed as the template in profiling TCR beta VDJ and CDR3. MiXCR was run by TCRdb on the reads, yielding one entry per CDR3 protein. The sample has hundreds of thousands of distinct CDR3 sequences, 65% to 80% seen once. The chain links TRBV5-4 to TRBJ1-2; no firm D call. Input material: sorted CD4+, CD8+, or CD8+CD57+ T cells (not recorded which) from PBMCs. The receptor's source is a human donor in good health, serving as a control. The CDR3 nucleotides read TGTGCCTGCAGTGTACTTAACTATGGCTACACCTTC. Protein: CACSVLNYGYTF.